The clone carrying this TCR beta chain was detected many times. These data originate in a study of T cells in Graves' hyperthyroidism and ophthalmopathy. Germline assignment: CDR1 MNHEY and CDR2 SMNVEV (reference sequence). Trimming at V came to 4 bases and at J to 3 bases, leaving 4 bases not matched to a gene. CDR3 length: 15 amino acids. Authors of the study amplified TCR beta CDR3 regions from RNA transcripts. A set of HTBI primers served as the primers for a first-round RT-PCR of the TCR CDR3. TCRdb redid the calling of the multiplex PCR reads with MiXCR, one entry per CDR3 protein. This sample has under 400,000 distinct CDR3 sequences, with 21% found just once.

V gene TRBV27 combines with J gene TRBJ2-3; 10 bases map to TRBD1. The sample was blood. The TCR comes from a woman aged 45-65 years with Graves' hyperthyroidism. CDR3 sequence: CASSSDRGVTDTQYF. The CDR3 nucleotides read TGTGCCAGCAGTTCGGACAGGGGGGTGACAGATACGCAGTATTTT.